The entry below describes one T cell receptor (beta chain). The data stem from a study of blood T cell repertoires in COVID-19. Overall study: T cells, B-cell-depleted T cells, or PBMCs provided the cDNA or gDNA that served as material.

Within 2 weeks of study entry, exposed participants had contacted a PCR-confirmed or clinician-diagnosed COVID-19 case. Per the original methods: Amplified reference gene primers provided the basis for estimating nucleated cell counts. TCRdb keeps only in-frame clones here, not all; method: immunoSEQ multiplex PCR. The V and J calls and clone size were taken over from that table, and D and trimming were inferred from the DNA. The sample carries over 200,000 clones, about 90% recorded once. Input material: PBMCs or T cells enriched from blood (not recorded which). This TCR came from a woman aged 25 to 39 who had been exposed to COVID-19.

The CDR3: CASSLIRENGYTF. The CDR3 coding sequence is TGTGCCAGCAGCCTTATCAGGGAAAATGGCTACACCTTC. The chain links TRBV11-2 to TRBJ1-2; tentatively, D is TRBD1 (5 bases). The CDR3 has 13 residues. The V end was cut by 5 bases, the J end by 6 bases, with 13 bases between. CDR1 and CDR2 (germline): SGHAT, FQNNGV.